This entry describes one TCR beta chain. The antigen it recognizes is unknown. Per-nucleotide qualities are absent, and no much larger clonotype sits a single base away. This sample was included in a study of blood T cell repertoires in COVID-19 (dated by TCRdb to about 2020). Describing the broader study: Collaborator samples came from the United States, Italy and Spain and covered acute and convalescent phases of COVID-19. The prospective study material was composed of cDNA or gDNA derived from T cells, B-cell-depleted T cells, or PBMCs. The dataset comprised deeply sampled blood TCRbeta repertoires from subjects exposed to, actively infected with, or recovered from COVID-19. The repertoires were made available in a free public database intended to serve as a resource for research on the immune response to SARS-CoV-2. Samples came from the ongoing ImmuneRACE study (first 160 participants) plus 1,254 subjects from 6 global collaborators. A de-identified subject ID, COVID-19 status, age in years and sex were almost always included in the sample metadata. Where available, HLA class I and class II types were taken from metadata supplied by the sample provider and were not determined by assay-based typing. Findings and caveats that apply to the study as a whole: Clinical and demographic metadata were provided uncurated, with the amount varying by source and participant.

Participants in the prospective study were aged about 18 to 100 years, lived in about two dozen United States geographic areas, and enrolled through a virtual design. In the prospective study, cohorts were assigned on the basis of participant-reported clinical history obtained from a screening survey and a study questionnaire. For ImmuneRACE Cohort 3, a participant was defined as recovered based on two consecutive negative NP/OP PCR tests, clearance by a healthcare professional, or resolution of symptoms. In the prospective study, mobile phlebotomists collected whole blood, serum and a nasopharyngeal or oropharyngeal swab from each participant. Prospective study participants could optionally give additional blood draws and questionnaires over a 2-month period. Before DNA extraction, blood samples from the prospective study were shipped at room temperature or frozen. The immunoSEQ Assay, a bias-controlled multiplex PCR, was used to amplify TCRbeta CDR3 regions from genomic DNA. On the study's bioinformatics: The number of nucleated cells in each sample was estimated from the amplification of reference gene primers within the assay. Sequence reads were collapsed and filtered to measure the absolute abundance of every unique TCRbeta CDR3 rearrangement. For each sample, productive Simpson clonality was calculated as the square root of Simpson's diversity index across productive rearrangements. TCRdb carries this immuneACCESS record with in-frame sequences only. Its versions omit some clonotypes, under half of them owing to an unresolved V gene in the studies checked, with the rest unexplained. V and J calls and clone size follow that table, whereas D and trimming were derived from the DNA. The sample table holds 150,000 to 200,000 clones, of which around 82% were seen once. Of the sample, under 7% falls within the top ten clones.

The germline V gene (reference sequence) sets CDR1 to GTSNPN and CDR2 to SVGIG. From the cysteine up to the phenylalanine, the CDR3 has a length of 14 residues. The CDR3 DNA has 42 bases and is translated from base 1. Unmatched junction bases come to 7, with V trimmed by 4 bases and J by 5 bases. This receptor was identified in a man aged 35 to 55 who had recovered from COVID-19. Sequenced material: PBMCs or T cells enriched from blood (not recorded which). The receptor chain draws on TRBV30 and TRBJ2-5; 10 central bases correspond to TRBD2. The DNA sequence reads TGTGCCTGGAAGAGCGGGGGGGCCGGGGAGACCCAGTACTTC. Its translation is CAWKSGGAGETQYF. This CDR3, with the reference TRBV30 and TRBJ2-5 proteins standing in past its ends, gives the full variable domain SQTIHQWPATLVQPVGSPLSLECTVEGTSNPNLYWYRQAAGRGLQLLFYSVGIGQISSEVPQNLSASRPQDRQFILSSKKLLLSDSGFYLCAWKSGGAGETQYFGPGTRLLVL.